This T cell receptor (beta chain) comes out of a study of PD-1 blockade in classical Hodgkin lymphoma. The study's findings and limits: Before treatment, TCR diversity in newly diagnosed patients was reportedly lower than in healthy donors.

Clones were sequenced by immunoSEQ multiplex PCR, and TCRdb holds only the in-frame ones, with some missing. Altogether about 24,000 clones are present, 60% to 85% being singletons, with the ten largest covering about 8%. Comments on this clone: Its matching antigen is unknown.

Exposure to brentuximab vedotin varied, and each patient had relapsed following autologous stem cell transplantation. This TCR derives from a human donor with classical Hodgkin lymphoma. Sample: peripheral blood mononuclear cells (PBMCs), taken before the second cycle of nivolumab.

CDR3 region: CASSLVTGASYEQYF. The CDR3 bases are TGTGCCAGCAGCTTGGTCACCGGGGCCTCTTACGAGCAGTACTTC. This chain joins TRBV5-6 and TRBJ2-5; D may correspond to TRBD1 or TRBD2 (5 bases each). Matching the DNA end better, TRBJ2-7 makes the J call doubtful. The CDR3 contains 15 residues. Per the germline V gene, CDR1 is SGHDT and CDR2 is YYEEEE.